This TCR beta chain was sequenced for a study of cytomegalovirus exposure and HLA in healthy donors. Whole-study findings and limits: Later findings reportedly placed an Asian-associated ancestry cluster below the approximately 670-donor mean for N-insertions. The likely origin of a cluster of highly shared sequence variants was a sequencing artifact.

On this clone itself: What it binds is not known.

The PCR contained 60 Vbeta and 13 Jbeta primers. Sequencing used immunoSEQ multiplex PCR; TCRdb keeps in-frame clones, though not all of them. Listed are around 190,000 clones; about 0.9% falls within the top ten. The TCR comes from a young woman in good health and CMV-seropositive. The sample taken for sequencing was PBMCs.

CDR3 protein: CASSFNRGEDGYTF. The CDR3 DNA sequence: TGCGCCAGCAGCTTTAACAGGGGGGAGGATGGCTACACCTTC. The chain joins TRBV5-1 to TRBJ1-2; 8 positions match TRBD1. The CDR3 spans 14 residues. Trimming took 2 bases from V and 6 from J; bases not matched to a gene: 6. CDR1 SGHRS and CDR2 YFSETQ come from the germline V gene.